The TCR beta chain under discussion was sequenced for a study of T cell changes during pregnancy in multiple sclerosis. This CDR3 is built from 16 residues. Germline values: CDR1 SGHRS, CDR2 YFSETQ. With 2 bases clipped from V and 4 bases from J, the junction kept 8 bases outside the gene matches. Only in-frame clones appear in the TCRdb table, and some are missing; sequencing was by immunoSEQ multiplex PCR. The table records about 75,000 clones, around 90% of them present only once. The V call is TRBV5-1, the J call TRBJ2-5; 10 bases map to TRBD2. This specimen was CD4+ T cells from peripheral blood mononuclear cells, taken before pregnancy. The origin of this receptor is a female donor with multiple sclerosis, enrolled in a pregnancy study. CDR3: CASSLQSGGARETQYF. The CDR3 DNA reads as TGCGCCAGCAGCTTACAAAGCGGGGGGGCAAGAGAGACCCAGTACTTC.